One sample yielded the 10 T cell receptor beta chains listed below, sequenced in a study of cytotoxic CD8 clonotypes in ibrutinib-treated CLL. Data came from immunoSEQ multiplex PCR; TCRdb stores just in-frame clones and leaves some out. The sample has 50,000 or so clones, approximately 87% seen once; the top ten hold roughly 22%. Sequences were derived from PBMCs, sampled after 24 months of ibrutinib treatment. The source of these receptors is a human donor with chronic lymphocytic leukemia.

The chain employs TRBV5-1 and TRBJ1-5, with 8 bases lining up with TRBD1. V lost 4 bases, J lost 7 bases, and 10 bases stayed unmatched. The CDR3 runs 15 residues. Germline CDR1 SGHRS, CDR2 YFSETQ. CDR3 amino acids: CASSPQGDEGQPQHF. DNA of the CDR3: TGCGCCAGCAGCCCACAGGGGGACGAGGGCCAGCCCCAGCATTTT.

This sequence joins TRBV6-5 and TRBJ2-7; possibly TRBD1 for D (5 bases). V was pared by 4 bases and J by 9 bases, with 10 bases between. This CDR3 is 11 amino acids long. Germline CDR1 and CDR2: MNHEY and SVGAGI. CDR3 sequence (DNA): TGTGCCAGCAGTTCCCGACAGAGGCAGTACTTC. Its protein is CASSSRQRQYF.

The CDR3 here is CASSHRTGGSEQYF. In nucleotides, the CDR3 is TGTGCCAGTAGTCATCGGACAGGGGGCAGCGAGCAGTACTTC. The chain uses TRBV19 and TRBJ2-7; TRBD1 matches at 11 bases. CDR3 length equals 14 residues. CDR1 LNHDA and CDR2 SQIVND come from the germline V gene (reference sequence). The V and J ends lost 5 bases and 6 bases, in that order; junction bases with no gene match: 6. Based on the CDR3 plus reference TRBV19 and TRBJ2-7, the full variable domain is DGGITQSPKYLFRKEGQNVTLSCEQNLNHDAMYWYRQDPGQGLRLIYYSQIVNDFQKGDIAEGYSVSREKKESFPLTVTSAQKNPTAFYLCASSHRTGGSEQYFGPGTRLTVT.

The V and J genes are TRBV6-5 and TRBJ2-2; D may be TRBD2 (5 bases). Germline-derived CDR1 and CDR2 are MNHEY and SVGAGI. Trimming pared 4 bases from V and 3 bases from J, leaving 15 bases between. The CDR3 sequence is 16 residues long. The CDR3, as DNA: TGTGCCAGCAGTTCCAGGACTGTCGCCGACACCGGGGAGCTGTTTTTT. Protein sequence: CASSSRTVADTGELFF.

This chain links TRBV5-1 with TRBJ2-1; 7 positions match TRBD2. The V segment lost 6 bases and the J segment 8 bases; nucleotides outside the gene matches: 8. The CDR3 has 13 residues. Looked up from germline, CDR1 is SGHRS and CDR2 is YFSETQ. Here the CDR3 reads CASKSGIKDEQFF. The CDR3 DNA reads TGCGCCAGCAAGAGCGGGATCAAGGATGAGCAGTTCTTC.

The sample holds a few counts of this clone. The J gene is TRBJ2-3, the V gene TRBV7-2; 7 bases map to TRBD2. Germline CDR1 reads SGHTA; CDR2 reads FQGNSA. The CDR3 contains 16 residues. The V gene end was trimmed by 6 bases and the J gene end by 2 bases; junction bases not matched to a gene: 11. The CDR3 is CASSFSGTINTDTQYF. CDR3 coding DNA: TGTGCCAGCAGTTTTTCCGGGACTATAAACACAGATACGCAGTATTTT. Based on the CDR3 plus reference TRBV7-2 and TRBJ2-3, the full variable domain is GAGVSQSPSNKVTEKGKDVELRCDPISGHTALYWYRQSLGQGLEFLIYFQGNSAPDKSGLPSDRFSAERTGGSVSTLTIQRTQQEDSAVYLCASSFSGTINTDTQYFGPGTRLTVL.

The chain uses TRBV2 and TRBJ1-4; TRBD1 might be the D (6 bases). Germline V lookup: CDR1 SNHLY, CDR2 FYNNEI. This CDR3 is built from 13 residues. CDR3 sequence reads: CATVGGLYEKLFF. The CDR3 nucleotides are TGTGCGACTGTCGGGGGGCTATATGAAAAACTGTTTTTT.

The chain carries TRBV6-6 and TRBJ2-4; D possibly uses TRBD1 or TRBD2 (5 bases each). CDR1 is MNHNY and CDR2 is SVGAGI in the germline V gene (reference sequence). With 5 bases removed from V and 0 bases from J, the gap between germline ends came to 11 bases. The CDR3 runs to 15 residues. In DNA, the CDR3 is TGTGCCAGCAGTCACGGGACGATAGCCAAAAACATTCAGTACTTC. Translating it yields CASSHGTIAKNIQYF.

The genes are TRBV11-2 and TRBJ1-2; D call uncertain. This CDR3 comprises 13 residues. The germline gives CDR1 SGHAT, CDR2 FQNNGV. The V end was cut by 2 bases, the J end by 3 bases, with 7 bases between. In nucleotides, the CDR3 is TGTGCCAGCAGCTTAAGGCCGGACTATGGCTACACCTTC. This sequence encodes CASSLRPDYGYTF.

This chain links TRBV27 with TRBJ2-7; 13 bases fit TRBD2. CDR3 length: 17 amino acids. V dropped 6 bases and J dropped 5; count of bases not matched to a gene: 13. Germline CDR1 and CDR2: MNHEY and SMNVEV (reference sequence). The CDR3 loop reads CASSQSWTSGRIHEQYF. Written as DNA, the CDR3 is TGTGCCAGCAGCCAAAGTTGGACTAGCGGGAGAATTCACGAGCAGTACTTC.